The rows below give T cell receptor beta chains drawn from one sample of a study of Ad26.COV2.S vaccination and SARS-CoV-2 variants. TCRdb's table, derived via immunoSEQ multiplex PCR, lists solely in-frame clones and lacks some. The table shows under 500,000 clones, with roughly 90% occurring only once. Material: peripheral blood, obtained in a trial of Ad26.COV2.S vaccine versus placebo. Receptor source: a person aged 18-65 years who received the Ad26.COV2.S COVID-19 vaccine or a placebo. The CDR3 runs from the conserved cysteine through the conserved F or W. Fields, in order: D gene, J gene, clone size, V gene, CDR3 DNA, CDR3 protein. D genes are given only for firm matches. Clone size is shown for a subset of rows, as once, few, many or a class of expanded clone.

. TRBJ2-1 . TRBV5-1 TGCGCCAGCAGCTTGTACCGGACAGACAATGAGCAGTTCTTC CASSLYRTDNEQFF
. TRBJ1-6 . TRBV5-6 TGTGCCAGCAGCCCCAATCCCGGTTCACCCCTCCACTTT CASSPNPGSPLHF
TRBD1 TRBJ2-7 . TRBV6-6 TGTGCCAGCTGGGACAGGGCGTACGAGCAGTACTTC CASWDRAYEQYF
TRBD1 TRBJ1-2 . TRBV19 TGTGCCAGTAGTCTTCGGACAGGGGGCGCCTATGGCTACACCTTC CASSLRTGGAYGYTF
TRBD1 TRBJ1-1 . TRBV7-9 TGTGCCAGCAGCGAGGGACAGGGGACTGAAGCTTTCTTT CASSEGQGTEAFF
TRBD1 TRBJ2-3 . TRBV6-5 TGTGCCAGCAGTTACTCCTGGACAGGGGTTACAGATACGCAGTATTTT CASSYSWTGVTDTQYF
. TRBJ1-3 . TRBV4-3 TGCGCCAGCAGCCAAGCTCGCCCTGGAAACACCATATATTTT CASSQARPGNTIYF
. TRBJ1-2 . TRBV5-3 TGTGCCAGAAGCTTTAGACGGTGGAATGGCTACACCTTC CARSFRRWNGYTF
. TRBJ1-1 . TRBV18 TGTGCCAGCTCACCAACCGTTAGATCTTTCGAGAACACTGAAGCTTTCTTT CASSPTVRSFENTEAFF
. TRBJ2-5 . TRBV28 TGTGCCAGCAGTTTGGGGGCGCAACAAGAGACCCAGTACTTC CASSLGAQQETQYF
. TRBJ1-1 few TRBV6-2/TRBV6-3 TGTGCCAGCAGTTCCCCCACCCGGCGGAACACTGAAGCTTTCTTT CASSSPTRRNTEAFF
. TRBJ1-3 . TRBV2 TGTGCCTCGGGGGCTGGAAACACCATATATTTT CASGAGNTIYF
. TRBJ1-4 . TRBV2 TGTGCCAGCAGGTCCACAGGAGGAACTAATGAAAAACTGTTTTTT CASRSTGGTNEKLFF
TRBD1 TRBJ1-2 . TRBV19 TGTGCCAGTAGGAGGGACAGTCATAACTATGGCTACACCTTC CASRRDSHNYGYTF
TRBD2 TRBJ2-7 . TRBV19 TGTGCCAGTAGCCCGGGGGGGGCCCCCTACGAGCAGTACTTC CASSPGGAPYEQYF
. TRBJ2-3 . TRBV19 TGTGCCAGTAGTATAGGAACCCCGTGGATTTGGCAGTATTTT CASSIGTPWIWQYF
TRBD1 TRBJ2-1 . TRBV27 TGTGCCAGCAGTGACGGGACAGGGGGCAATGAGCAGTTCTTC CASSDGTGGNEQFF
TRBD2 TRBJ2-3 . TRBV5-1 TGCGCCAGCAGCTTTATCGGGGGGGCAACAGATACGCAGTATTTT CASSFIGGATDTQYF
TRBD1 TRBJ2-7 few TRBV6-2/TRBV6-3 TGTGCCAGCAGTTACGAGGTAGGGGGCGACGAGCAGTACTTC CASSYEVGGDEQYF
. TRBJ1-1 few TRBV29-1 TGCAGCGTTGAGGATGTTATGACAGGACTAAACACTGAAGCTTTCTTT CSVEDVMTGLNTEAFF
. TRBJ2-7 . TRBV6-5 TGTGCCAGCACCGTCCGAGGAGGGGGAGGCTACGAGCAGTACTTC CASTVRGGGGYEQYF
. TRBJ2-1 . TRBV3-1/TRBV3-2 TGTGCCAGCAGCCAAGGAGCATCCTACAATGAGCAGTTCTTC CASSQGASYNEQFF
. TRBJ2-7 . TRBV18 TGTGCCAGCTCACCCGGGTCAGGCCGTCCCTACGAGCAGTACTTC CASSPGSGRPYEQYF
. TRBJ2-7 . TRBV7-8 TGTGCCAGCAGCTTAGTATCCGGGTCCAGGTACTTC CASSLVSGSRYF
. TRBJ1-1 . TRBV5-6 TGTGCCAGCAGCTCTTGGGCAGGGTATGCGAACACTGAAGCTTTCTTT CASSSWAGYANTEAFF
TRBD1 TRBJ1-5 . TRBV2 TGTGCCAGCAGTCGTTGGACAGGGGGGAATCAGCCCCAGCATTTT CASSRWTGGNQPQHF
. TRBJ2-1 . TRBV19 TGTGCCAGTAATAACATGGAGGGCAATGAGCAGTTCTTC CASNNMEGNEQFF
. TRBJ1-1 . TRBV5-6 TGTGCCAGCAGCTTGGCGGTAATGGGGACTGAAGCTTTCTTT CASSLAVMGTEAFF
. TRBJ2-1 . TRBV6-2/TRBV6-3 TGTGCCAGCAGTTACTTTCCGGAGGACAATGAGCAGTTCTTC CASSYFPEDNEQFF
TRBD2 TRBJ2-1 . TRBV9 TGTGCCAGCAGCGTAGATTCAGCGGGGGGGCCTCTTGAGCAGTTCTTC CASSVDSAGGPLEQFF
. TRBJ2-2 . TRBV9 TGTGCCAGCAGCGTAGAGGGCACCGGGGAGCTGTTTTTT CASSVEGTGELFF
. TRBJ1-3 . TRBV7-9 TGTGCCAGCAGCCCAGGAGGGACCTCTGGAAACACCATATATTTT CASSPGGTSGNTIYF
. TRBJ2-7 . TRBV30 TGTGCCTGGAGTGTTTTTCGGGGCGACTACGAGCAGTACTTC CAWSVFRGDYEQYF
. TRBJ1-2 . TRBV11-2 TGTGCCAGCAGCGATACAGGGAACTATGGCTACACCTTC CASSDTGNYGYTF
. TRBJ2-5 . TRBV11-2 TGTGCCAGCAGCTTGGGGTACAGGGTAGAAGGAGAGACCCAGTACTTC CASSLGYRVEGETQYF